The 16 T cell receptor beta chains given below trace back to one sample, sequenced in a study of control samples from healthy donors and cancer patients. The data were produced by immunoSEQ multiplex PCR, yet TCRdb's version contains in-frame clones alone and is incomplete. Of fewer than 200,000 clones detected, around 88% appear once; the ten largest clones hold approximately 4.9%. Sequenced: blood. These receptors originate from a woman aged 25-40 years in good health.

The chain uses TRBV7-9 and TRBJ2-2; no clear D. This CDR3 region has 13 residues. V gave up 6 bases and J gave up 2 bases, with 7 bases separating them. Germline values: CDR1 SEHNR, CDR2 FQNEAQ (reference sequence). The CDR3 nucleotides are TGTGCCAGCAGTCACAGCAACACCGGGGAGCTGTTTTTT. Translation gives CASSHSNTGELFF.

CDR3 nucleotides: TGTGCCAGTAGTCGTGGAGCCCCCACCAGCTCCTACGAGCAGTACGTC. Its translation: CASSRGAPTSSYEQYV. The chain recombines TRBV19 with TRBJ2-7, with D hard to call. V lost 5 bases, J lost 0 bases, and 17 bases lay in between. This CDR3 region has 16 residues. The germline V gene encodes CDR1 LNHDA and CDR2 SQIVND (reference sequence).

To note about this clone: Germline is not matched at one junction end, which may reflect a read error. The V gene is TRBV6-6, the J gene TRBJ2-7, with 12 bases identical to TRBD1. The CDR3 runs to 13 residues. Germline V gene lookup returns CDR1 MNHNY and CDR2 SVGAGI (reference sequence). The CDR3 protein is CASSWPGQGAENF. In nucleotides, the CDR3 is TGTGCCAGCAGTTGGCCGGGACAGGGGGCGGAAAATTTC.

This rearrangement joins TRBV9 to TRBJ1-1; 10 bases are a match to TRBD1. V dropped 0 bases and J dropped 5; count of bases not matched to a gene: 13. Germline values: CDR1 SGDLS, CDR2 YYNGEE. This CDR3 is 18 amino acids long. This CDR3 is CASSVGIGTGDAVTEAFF. The CDR3 coding sequence is TGTGCCAGCAGCGTAGGAATTGGGACAGGGGACGCAGTTACTGAAGCTTTCTTT.

CDR3 in DNA: TGTGCCAGTACCCCGGGGGGACAGGGTAATCAGCCCCAGCATTTT. It yields the protein CASTPGGQGNQPQHF. The chain joins TRBV19 to TRBJ1-5; 9 bases line up with TRBD1. This CDR3 is 15 amino acids long. The V gene end was trimmed by 7 bases and the J gene end by 4 bases; junction bases not matched to a gene: 8. Germline CDR1 and CDR2: LNHDA and SQIVND (reference sequence).

This clone was recorded only once. CDR3 protein: CASSYGQAPTEAFF. The CDR3 DNA reads TGTGCCAGCAGTTATGGACAGGCTCCAACTGAAGCTTTCTTT. This chain uses TRBV27 with TRBJ1-1, with 7 bases that match TRBD1. The CDR3 runs 14 residues. Germline CDR1 is MNHEY and CDR2 is SMNVEV (reference sequence). Germline trimming cut 4 bases from V and 5 bases from J; bases unmatched to any gene: 7.

The CDR3 DNA reads as TGCGCCAGCAGCTTGGAGTACGCAGGGACGGGGAACATTCAGTACTTC. It codes for CASSLEYAGTGNIQYF. The rearrangement links TRBV5-1 to TRBJ2-4; D tentatively reads TRBD1 or TRBD2 (5 bases each). CDR3 length equals 16 residues. V lost 0 bases and J 7 bases, leaving 17 bases between the germline ends. Germline CDR1 and CDR2: SGHRS and YFSETQ.

This clone showed up just once. The CDR3 loop reads CASSYSVYDQPQHF. The CDR3 DNA follows: TGTGCCAGCAGTTACTCAGTTTACGATCAGCCCCAGCATTTT. V is TRBV6-5 and J is TRBJ1-5; D is ambiguous. Trimming stripped 0 bases from V and 5 bases from J, with 8 bases between. The CDR3 spans 14 residues. The germline CDR1 and CDR2 sequences are MNHEY and SVGAGI.

J is TRBJ2-7 and V is TRBV12-3 or TRBV12-4, with D possibly TRBD1 on 6 matching bases. V dropped 5 bases and J dropped 6 bases, with 11 bases sitting between them. The CDR3 is 12 residues long. CDR3 sequence (DNA): TGTGCCAGCAGTCAACAGGGTTCCGAGCAGTACGTC. It codes for CASSQQGSEQYV.

This clone appeared a single time. This rearrangement joins TRBV28 to TRBJ2-4; the match to TRBD1 covers 9 bases. This CDR3 contains 17 residues. With V trimmed by 9 bases and J by 1 base, 13 bases remained unmatched. In germline, CDR1 is MDHEN, CDR2 SYDVKM. CDR3: CASATGGIFSAKNIQYF. CDR3 coding DNA: TGTGCCAGTGCGACAGGGGGGATATTTAGCGCCAAAAACATTCAGTACTTC.

The chain couples TRBV9 to TRBJ2-3; D is possibly TRBD2 (7 bases). Germline V gives CDR1 SGDLS, CDR2 YYNGEE. The CDR3 is made up of 16 amino acids. Trimming pared 3 bases from V and 0 bases from J, leaving 14 bases between. The CDR3 spells CASSGGGGQSTDTQYF. Written as DNA, the CDR3 is TGTGCCAGCAGCGGGGGCGGGGGCCAAAGCACAGATACGCAGTATTTT.

The V and J genes are TRBV19 and TRBJ2-3; D is undetermined. The length of the CDR3 is 16 residues. Trimming removed 5 bases from V and 0 bases from J, with 15 bases in between. CDR1 and CDR2 (germline): LNHDA, SQIVND (reference sequence). The CDR3 loop is CASSLWPGRSTDTQYF. In nucleotides, the CDR3 is TGTGCCAGTAGTTTATGGCCCGGACGAAGCACAGATACGCAGTATTTT.

The gene calls are TRBV27 and TRBJ1-4; 8 positions match TRBD1. CDR3 length: 16 amino acids. The junction had 14 bases not matched to a gene; V was cut back by 6 bases and J by 8 bases. Germline CDR1 and CDR2: MNHEY and SMNVEV (reference sequence). The CDR3 reads CASSRQGRAYEEKLFF. CDR3 bases: TGTGCCAGCAGCAGACAGGGGAGGGCTTATGAGGAAAAACTGTTTTTT.

This rearrangement joins TRBV4-1 to TRBJ2-7, with D possibly TRBD2 on 6 matching bases. Trimming removed 0 bases from V and 0 bases from J, with 12 bases in between. CDR1 and CDR2 from the germline V gene are MGHRA and YSYEKL. This CDR3 region has 16 residues. CDR3 loop: CASSQDGEESSYEQYF. CDR3 in DNA: TGCGCCAGCAGCCAAGATGGGGAGGAGAGCTCCTACGAGCAGTACTTC.

The chain combines TRBV9 with TRBJ2-7; D is unclear. V lost 3 bases, J lost 3 bases, and 7 bases lay in between. CDR3 length: 12 residues. Germline V lookup: CDR1 SGDLS, CDR2 YYNGEE. The CDR3 nucleotides read TGTGCCAGCAGCGCTGGCGGCTACGAGCAGTACTTC. Its protein product is CASSAGGYEQYF. Supplemented by reference TRBV9 and TRBJ2-7, the full variable domain reads DSGVTQTPKHLITATGQRVTLRCSPRSGDLSVYWYQQSLDQGLQFLIQYYNGEERAKGNILERFSAQQFPDLHSELNLSSLELGDSALYFCASSAGGYEQYFGPGTRLTVT.

This sequence joins TRBV5-1 and TRBJ2-6, with TRBD1 matching 8 bases. The J segment lost 1 base and the V segment lost 3 bases, leaving 18 bases of the junction unmatched. This CDR3 is 21 amino acids long. Per the germline V gene, CDR1 is SGHRS and CDR2 is YFSETQ. The CDR3, as DNA: TGCGCCAGCAGCTGGGGGGCGTCATTAGACAGGGGAGGTTCTGGGGCCAACGTCCTGACTTTC. Encoded protein: CASSWGASLDRGGSGANVLTF.